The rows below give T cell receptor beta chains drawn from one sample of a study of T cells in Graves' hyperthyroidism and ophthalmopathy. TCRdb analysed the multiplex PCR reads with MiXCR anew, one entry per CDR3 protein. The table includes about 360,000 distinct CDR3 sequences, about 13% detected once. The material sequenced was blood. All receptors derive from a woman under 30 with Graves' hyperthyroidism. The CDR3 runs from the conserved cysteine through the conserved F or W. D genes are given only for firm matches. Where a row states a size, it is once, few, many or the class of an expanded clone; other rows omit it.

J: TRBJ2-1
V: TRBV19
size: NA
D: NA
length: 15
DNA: TGTGCCAGTAATCCGGTCGTAGGGTCCTACAATGAGCAGTTCTTC
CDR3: CASNPVVGSYNEQFF

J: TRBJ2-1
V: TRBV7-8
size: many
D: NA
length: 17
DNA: TGTGCCAGCAGCTTAGTTACGGTTGCGGGTGTTAACAATGAGCAGTTCTTC
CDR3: CASSLVTVAGVNNEQFF

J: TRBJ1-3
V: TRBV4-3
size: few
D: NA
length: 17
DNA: TGCGCCAGCAGCCAAGATATCTTACAGGGATCTGGAAACACCATATATTTT
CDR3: CASSQDILQGSGNTIYF

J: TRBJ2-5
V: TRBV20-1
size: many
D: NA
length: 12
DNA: TGCAGTGCTAGAGATCCGGGGAGAACCCAGTACTTC
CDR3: CSARDPGRTQYF

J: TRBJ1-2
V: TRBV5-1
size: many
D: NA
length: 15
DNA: TGCGCCAGCAGCTTCGAGGGACAAGCTAACTATGGCTACACCTTC
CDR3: CASSFEGQANYGYTF

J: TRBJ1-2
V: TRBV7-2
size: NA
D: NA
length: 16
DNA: TGTGCCAGCAGCTCCAGACAGACGACCCTCTTCTATGGCTACACCTTC
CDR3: CASSSRQTTLFYGYTF

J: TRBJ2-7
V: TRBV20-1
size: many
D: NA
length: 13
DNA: TGCAGTGCTAGAGATGGTTACGCACTCGAGCAGTACTTC
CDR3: CSARDGYALEQYF

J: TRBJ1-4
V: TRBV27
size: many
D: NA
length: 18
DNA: TGTGCCAGCAGCTACGCCATAAAGGGCAGTTCAACTAATGAAAAACTGTTTTTT
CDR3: CASSYAIKGSSTNEKLFF

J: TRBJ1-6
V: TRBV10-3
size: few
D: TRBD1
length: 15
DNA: TGTGCCATCAGTGAGTCGTCAGGGGGTGGGTCACCCCTCCACTTT
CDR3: CAISESSGGGSPLHF

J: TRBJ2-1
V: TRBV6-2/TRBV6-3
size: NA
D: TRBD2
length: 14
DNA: TGTGCCAGCTTCGGACTAGCGGGCTACAATGAGCAGTTCTTC
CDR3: CASFGLAGYNEQFF

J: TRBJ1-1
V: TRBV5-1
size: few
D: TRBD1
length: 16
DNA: TGCGCCAGCAGGGTCTCCGGGACAGGGGGCGGCACTGAAGCTTTCTTT
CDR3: CASRVSGTGGGTEAFF

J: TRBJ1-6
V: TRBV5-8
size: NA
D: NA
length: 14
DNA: TGTGCCAGCAGCTTTTCAGGTTATAATTCACCCCTCCACTTT
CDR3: CASSFSGYNSPLHF

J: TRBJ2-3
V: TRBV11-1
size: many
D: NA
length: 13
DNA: TGTGCCAGCAGCTTCGGGAGACAAGATACGCAGTATTTT
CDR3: CASSFGRQDTQYF

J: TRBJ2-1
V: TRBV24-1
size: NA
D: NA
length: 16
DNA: TGTGCCACCAGTGATCGCCGGGACTCTACGGGCTATGAGCAGTTCTTC
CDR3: CATSDRRDSTGYEQFF

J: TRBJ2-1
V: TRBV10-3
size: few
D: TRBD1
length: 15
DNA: TGTGCCATCAACCCGGGACAGGGGGCTCTGGATGAGCAGTTCTTC
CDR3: CAINPGQGALDEQFF

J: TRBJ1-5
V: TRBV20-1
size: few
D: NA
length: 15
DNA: TGCAGTGCTAGAGATGGAAGGGGCGGGGATCAGCCCCAGCATTTT
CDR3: CSARDGRGGDQPQHF

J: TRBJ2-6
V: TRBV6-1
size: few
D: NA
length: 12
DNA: TGTGCCACCAGAAGTGGGGCCAACGTCCTGACTTTC
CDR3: CATRSGANVLTF

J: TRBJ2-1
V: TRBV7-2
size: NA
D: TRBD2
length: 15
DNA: TGTGCCAGCAGCTTTGGGGGACTAGCGGCCAATGAGCAGTTCTTC
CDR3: CASSFGGLAANEQFF

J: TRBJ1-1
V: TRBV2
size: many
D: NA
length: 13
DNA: TGTGCCAGCAGTGAAGTAGCCGGGACTGAAGCTTTCTTT
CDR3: CASSEVAGTEAFF

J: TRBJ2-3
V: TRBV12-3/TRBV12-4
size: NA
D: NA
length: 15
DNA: TGTGCCAGCAGTTTCTCAGGGACCCCGGGAGATACGCAGTATTTT
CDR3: CASSFSGTPGDTQYF

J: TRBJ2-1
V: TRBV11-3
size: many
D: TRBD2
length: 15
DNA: TGTGCCAGCAGCCAGCAAGCGGGGGGGCTTAATGAGCAGTTCTTC
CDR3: CASSQQAGGLNEQFF

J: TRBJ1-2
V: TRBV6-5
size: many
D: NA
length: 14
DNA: TGTGCCAGCAGTTACTCGGTCCTCTCCCAGGGCTACACCTTC
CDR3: CASSYSVLSQGYTF

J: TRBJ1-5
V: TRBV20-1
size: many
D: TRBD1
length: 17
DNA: TGCAGTGCTAGAGGGGGACAGGAGATAGGGTCCAATCAGCCCCAGCATTTT
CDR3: CSARGGQEIGSNQPQHF

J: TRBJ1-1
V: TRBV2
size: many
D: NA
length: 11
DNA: TGTGCCAGCAACCGACAGTTTGAAGCTTTCTTT
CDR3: CASNRQFEAFF

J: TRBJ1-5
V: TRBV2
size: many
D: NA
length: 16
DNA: TGTGCCAGCAGTGAAGCTCGAGGGGGTCAGGGTCAGCCCCAGCATTTT
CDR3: CASSEARGGQGQPQHF

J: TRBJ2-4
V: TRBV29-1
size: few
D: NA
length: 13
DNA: TGCAGCGTTGAAATCCCTTACAAAAACATTCAGTACTTC
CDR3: CSVEIPYKNIQYF

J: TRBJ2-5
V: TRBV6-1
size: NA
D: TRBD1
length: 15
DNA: TGTGCCAGCAGTGCCATAGGGACAGCCCTAGAGACCCAGTACTTC
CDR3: CASSAIGTALETQYF

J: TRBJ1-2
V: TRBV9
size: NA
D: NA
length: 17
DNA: TGTGCCAGCATCGTAGAGGGGGGGGGGAGGAAGAACTATGGCTACACCTTC
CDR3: CASIVEGGGRKNYGYTF

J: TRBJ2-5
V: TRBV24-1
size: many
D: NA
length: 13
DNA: TGTGCCACCAGTACAGGGTTCCAAGAGACCCAGTACTTC
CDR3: CATSTGFQETQYF

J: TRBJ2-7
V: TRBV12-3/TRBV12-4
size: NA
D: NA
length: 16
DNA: TGCGCCAGCAGCCAAGATGCAGAAGCGTCTGGCTACGAGCAGTACTTC
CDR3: CASSQDAEASGYEQYF

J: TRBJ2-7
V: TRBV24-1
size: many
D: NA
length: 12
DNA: TGTGCCACCAGTGATTTAGCGGGCGAGCAGTACTTC
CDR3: CATSDLAGEQYF

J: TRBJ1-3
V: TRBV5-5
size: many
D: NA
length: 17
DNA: TGTGCCAGCAGCACGAGCCCCCGCACAGACTCTGGAAACACCATATATTTT
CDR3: CASSTSPRTDSGNTIYF

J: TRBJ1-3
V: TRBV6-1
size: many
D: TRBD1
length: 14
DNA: TGTGCCAGCAGTGAGACAGGGATCGGAAACACCATATATTTT
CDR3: CASSETGIGNTIYF

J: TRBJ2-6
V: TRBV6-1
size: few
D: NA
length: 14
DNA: TGTGCCAGCCATACAGGTTCTGGGGCCAACGTCCTGACTTTC
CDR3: CASHTGSGANVLTF

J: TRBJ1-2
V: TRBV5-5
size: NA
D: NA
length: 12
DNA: TGTGCCAGCAGCGCCGATGGGGTTCTCAACACCTTC
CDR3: CASSADGVLNTF

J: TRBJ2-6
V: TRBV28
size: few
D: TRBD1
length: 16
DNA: TGTGCCAGCAGCCTTACAGGGGGCTCTGGGGCCAACGTCCTGACTTTC
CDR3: CASSLTGGSGANVLTF

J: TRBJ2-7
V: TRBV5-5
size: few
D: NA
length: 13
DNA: TGTGCCAGCTCGACCGGGGGTTACGACGAGCAGTACTTC
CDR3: CASSTGGYDEQYF

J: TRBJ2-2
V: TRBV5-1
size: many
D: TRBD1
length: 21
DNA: TGCGCCAGCAGCTTGGCCAAAACAGGGGGCGGAAATATCGCGAACACCGGGGAGCTGTTTTTT
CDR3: CASSLAKTGGGNIANTGELFF

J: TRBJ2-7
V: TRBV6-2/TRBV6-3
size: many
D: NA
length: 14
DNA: TGTGCCAGCAGTGACTACGCCCCAACCTACGAGCAGTACTTC
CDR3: CASSDYAPTYEQYF

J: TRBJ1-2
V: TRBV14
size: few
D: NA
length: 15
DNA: TGTGCCAGCAGCCAAGTCGGAGAGGGGGGCTATGGCTACACCTTC
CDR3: CASSQVGEGGYGYTF

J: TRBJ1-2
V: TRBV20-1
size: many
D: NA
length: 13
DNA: TGCAGTGCTAGCGTGGAAATCGGAGGCGGCTACACCTTC
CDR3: CSASVEIGGGYTF

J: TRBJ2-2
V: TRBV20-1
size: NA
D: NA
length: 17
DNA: TGCAGTGCTAGATTCCGGGTTCACCCACTAGGTCCCGGGGAGCTGTTTTTT
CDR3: CSARFRVHPLGPGELFF

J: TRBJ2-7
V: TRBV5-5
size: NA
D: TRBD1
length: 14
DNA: TGTGCCAGCAGCAGTCGGGACAGCCCCTACGAGCAGTACTTC
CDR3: CASSSRDSPYEQYF

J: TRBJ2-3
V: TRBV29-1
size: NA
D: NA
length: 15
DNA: TGCAGCGTTGAAGATCCCGGGGAGATCACAGATACGCAGTATTTT
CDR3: CSVEDPGEITDTQYF

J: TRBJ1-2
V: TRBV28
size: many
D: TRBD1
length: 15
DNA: TGTGCCAGCAGTCTCCCGACAGGGGATAACTATGGCTACACCTTC
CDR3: CASSLPTGDNYGYTF

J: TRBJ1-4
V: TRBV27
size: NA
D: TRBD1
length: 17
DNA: TGTGCCAGCAGTCCCGATGTCAGACAGGGGGGGGAGGAAAAACTGTTTTTT
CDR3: CASSPDVRQGGEEKLFF

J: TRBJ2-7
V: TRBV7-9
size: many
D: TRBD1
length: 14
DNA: TGTGCCAGCAGCGAAGGATTGACAGGGGCCGAGCAGTACTTC
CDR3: CASSEGLTGAEQYF